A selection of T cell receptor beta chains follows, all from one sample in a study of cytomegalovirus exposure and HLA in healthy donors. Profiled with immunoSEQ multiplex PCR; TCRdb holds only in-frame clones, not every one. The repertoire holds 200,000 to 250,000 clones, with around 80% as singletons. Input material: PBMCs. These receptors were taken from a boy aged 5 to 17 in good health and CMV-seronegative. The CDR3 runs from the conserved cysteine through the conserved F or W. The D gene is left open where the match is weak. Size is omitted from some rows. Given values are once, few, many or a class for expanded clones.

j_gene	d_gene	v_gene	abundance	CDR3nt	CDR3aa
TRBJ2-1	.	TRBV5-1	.	TGCGCCAGCAGCTCCATACAGGGACTACAGTTCTTC	CASSSIQGLQFF
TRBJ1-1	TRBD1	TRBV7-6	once	TGTGCCAGCAGCACCGGACAGGGAAATTTCGCTGAAGCTTTCTTT	CASSTGQGNFAEAFF
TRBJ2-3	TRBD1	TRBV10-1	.	TGCGCCAGCAGCCTGGACAGGGGATCGGCAGATACGCAGTATTTT	CASSLDRGSADTQYF
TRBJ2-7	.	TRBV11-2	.	TGTGCCAGCAGCTCACTAATCAGGGCCAGCTCGTTCTACGAGCAGTACTTC	CASSSLIRASSFYEQYF
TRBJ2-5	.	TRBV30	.	TGTGCCTGGAGTGTAGTCCGGGAGACCCAGTACTTC	CAWSVVRETQYF
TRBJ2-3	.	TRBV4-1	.	TGCGCCAGCAGCCATCTGATCGGCGGGAGCACAGATACGCAGTATTTT	CASSHLIGGSTDTQYF
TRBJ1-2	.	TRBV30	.	TGTGCCTTTACTGGGACAAACGACGGCTACACCTTC	CAFTGTNDGYTF
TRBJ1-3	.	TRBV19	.	TGTGCCAGTCGACAGGTTGCGGGAAACACCATATATTTT	CASRQVAGNTIYF
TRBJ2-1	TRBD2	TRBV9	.	TGTGCCAGCAGCGCAACGCCGATCGGGGGGGCTTCCTACAATGAGCAGTTCTTC	CASSATPIGGASYNEQFF
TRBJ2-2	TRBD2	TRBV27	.	TGTGCCAGCAACACTATAGCGGGCGATAACACCGGGGAGCTGTTTTTT	CASNTIAGDNTGELFF
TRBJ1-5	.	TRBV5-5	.	TGTGCCAGCAGCTTGATGTCAGGGATGAATCAGCCCCAGCATTTT	CASSLMSGMNQPQHF
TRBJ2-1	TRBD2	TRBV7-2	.	TGTGCCAGCAGCTTAGGACTAGCGGGCCGCAATGAGCAGTTCTTC	CASSLGLAGRNEQFF
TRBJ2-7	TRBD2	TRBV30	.	TGTGCCTGGAGTAACGGGGGGAACTACGAGCAGTACTTC	CAWSNGGNYEQYF
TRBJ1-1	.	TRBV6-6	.	TGTGCCAGCAGTTACCGGAAGGGCGAAGAGGGTGAAGCTTTCTTT	CASSYRKGEEGEAFF
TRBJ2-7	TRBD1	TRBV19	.	TGTGCCAGTGGGACAGGTGACTACGAGCAGTACTTC	CASGTGDYEQYF
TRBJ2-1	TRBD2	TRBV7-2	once	TGTGCCAGCAGCTATTCCGGGACTAGCGGGAGGGATGAGCAGTTCTTC	CASSYSGTSGRDEQFF
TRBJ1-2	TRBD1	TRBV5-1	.	TGCGCCAGCAGCTTGGCCGAGGGGGCGAGGGGCTACACCTTC	CASSLAEGARGYTF
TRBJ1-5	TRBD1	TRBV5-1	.	TGCGCCAGCAGCTCCTCGGCAGGGGGCGATCAGCCCCAGCATTTT	CASSSSAGGDQPQHF
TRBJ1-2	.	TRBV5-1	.	TGCGCCAGCAGCAGTCGTTTGGGGGCGAGGAACTATGGCTACACCTTC	CASSSRLGARNYGYTF
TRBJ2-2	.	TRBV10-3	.	TGTGCCATCAGTGGGGCTGCAGGGGTGACCGGGGAGCTGTTTTTT	CAISGAAGVTGELFF
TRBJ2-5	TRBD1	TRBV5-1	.	TGCGCCAGCAGCACCCCCGGGACAGGGGAAGAGACCCAGTACTTC	CASSTPGTGEETQYF
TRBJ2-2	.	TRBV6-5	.	TGTGCCAGCAGTTACGGATACAGGGGGGAGCTGTTTTTT	CASSYGYRGELFF
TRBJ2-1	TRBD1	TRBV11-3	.	TGTGCCAGCAGCTCTCAGACAGGGGGGTTAACGGGGTCCTACAATGAGCAGTTCTTC	CASSSQTGGLTGSYNEQFF
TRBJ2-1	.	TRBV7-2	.	TGTGCCAGCAGCTTAAACTTGTTCAATGAGCAGTTCTTC	CASSLNLFNEQFF
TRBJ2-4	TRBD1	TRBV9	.	TGTGCCAGCAGCCCCCGACCGGGACAGGGGGTTCGGAACATTCAGTACTTC	CASSPRPGQGVRNIQYF
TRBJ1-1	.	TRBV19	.	TGTGCCAGTAGGATCGGTAGGGGATTCGACACTGAAGCTTTCTTT	CASRIGRGFDTEAFF
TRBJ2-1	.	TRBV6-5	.	TGTGCCAGCAGTAGAGGACAGCCCCCCTACAATGAGCAGTTCTTC	CASSRGQPPYNEQFF
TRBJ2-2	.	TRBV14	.	TGTGCCAGCAGCCAAGAGGGTCGACAGACGAACACCGGGGAGCTGTTTTTT	CASSQEGRQTNTGELFF
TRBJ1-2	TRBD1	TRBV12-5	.	TGTGCTAGTGGTCCACAGACAGGGGACGACTATGGCTACACCTTC	CASGPQTGDDYGYTF
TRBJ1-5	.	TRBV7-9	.	TGTGCCAGCAGCTCACAGGGCTCAGGGAGACCCCAGCATTTT	CASSSQGSGRPQHF
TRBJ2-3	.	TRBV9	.	TGTGCCAGCAGCGTCGAGGGAGGCACAGATACGCAGTATTTT	CASSVEGGTDTQYF
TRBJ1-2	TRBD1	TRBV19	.	TGTGCCAGTACCAAGGACAGGGGGCGATTGGGCTACACCTTC	CASTKDRGRLGYTF
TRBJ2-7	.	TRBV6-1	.	TGTGCCAGCATGATGGAGATCTACGAGCAGTACTTC	CASMMEIYEQYF
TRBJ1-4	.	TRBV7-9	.	TGTTCCAGCAGCGCCCGAACGGGGGGAGAAAAACTGTTTTTT	CSSSARTGGEKLFF
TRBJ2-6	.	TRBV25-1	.	TGTGCCAGCAGCGGGGGTCCTCTCTCTGGGGCCAACGTCCTGACTTTC	CASSGGPLSGANVLTF
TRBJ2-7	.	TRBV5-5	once	TGTGCCAGCAGCTTGGTTGCGGGAAACGAGCAGTACTTC	CASSLVAGNEQYF
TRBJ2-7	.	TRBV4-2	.	TGTGCCAGCAGCCATATAACTCCCCCCGAGCAGTACTTC	CASSHITPPEQYF
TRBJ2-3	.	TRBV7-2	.	TGTGCCAGCAGCTTAAACGCGGGAATCATGGATACGCAGTATTTT	CASSLNAGIMDTQYF
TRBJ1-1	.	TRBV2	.	TGTGCCAGCAGGCTCGAGCAGGGGTTACACACTGAAGCTTTCTTT	CASRLEQGLHTEAFF
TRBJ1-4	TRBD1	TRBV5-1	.	TGCGCCAGCAGCTTGAGCGGGACAGGGAATGAAAAACTGTTTTTT	CASSLSGTGNEKLFF
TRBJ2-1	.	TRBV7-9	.	TGTGCCAGCAGCCTCACTTCTAGCTCCTACAATGAGCAGTTCTTC	CASSLTSSSYNEQFF
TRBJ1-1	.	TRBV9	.	TGTGCCAGCAGCCTCCAGGGCGGCGAAGCTTTCTTT	CASSLQGGEAFF
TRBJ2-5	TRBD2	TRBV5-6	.	TGTGCCAGCAGCTCGGGACTAGCGGGGGGGCGATCTGAGACCCAGTACTTC	CASSSGLAGGRSETQYF
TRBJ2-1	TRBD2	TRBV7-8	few	TGTGCCAGCAGCTTGCTAGCGGGAGGCTTCAATGAGCAGTTCTTC	CASSLLAGGFNEQFF
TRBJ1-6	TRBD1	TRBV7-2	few	TGTGCCAGCAGCTTAGTACGGGACAGACATAATTCACCCCTCCACTTT	CASSLVRDRHNSPLHF